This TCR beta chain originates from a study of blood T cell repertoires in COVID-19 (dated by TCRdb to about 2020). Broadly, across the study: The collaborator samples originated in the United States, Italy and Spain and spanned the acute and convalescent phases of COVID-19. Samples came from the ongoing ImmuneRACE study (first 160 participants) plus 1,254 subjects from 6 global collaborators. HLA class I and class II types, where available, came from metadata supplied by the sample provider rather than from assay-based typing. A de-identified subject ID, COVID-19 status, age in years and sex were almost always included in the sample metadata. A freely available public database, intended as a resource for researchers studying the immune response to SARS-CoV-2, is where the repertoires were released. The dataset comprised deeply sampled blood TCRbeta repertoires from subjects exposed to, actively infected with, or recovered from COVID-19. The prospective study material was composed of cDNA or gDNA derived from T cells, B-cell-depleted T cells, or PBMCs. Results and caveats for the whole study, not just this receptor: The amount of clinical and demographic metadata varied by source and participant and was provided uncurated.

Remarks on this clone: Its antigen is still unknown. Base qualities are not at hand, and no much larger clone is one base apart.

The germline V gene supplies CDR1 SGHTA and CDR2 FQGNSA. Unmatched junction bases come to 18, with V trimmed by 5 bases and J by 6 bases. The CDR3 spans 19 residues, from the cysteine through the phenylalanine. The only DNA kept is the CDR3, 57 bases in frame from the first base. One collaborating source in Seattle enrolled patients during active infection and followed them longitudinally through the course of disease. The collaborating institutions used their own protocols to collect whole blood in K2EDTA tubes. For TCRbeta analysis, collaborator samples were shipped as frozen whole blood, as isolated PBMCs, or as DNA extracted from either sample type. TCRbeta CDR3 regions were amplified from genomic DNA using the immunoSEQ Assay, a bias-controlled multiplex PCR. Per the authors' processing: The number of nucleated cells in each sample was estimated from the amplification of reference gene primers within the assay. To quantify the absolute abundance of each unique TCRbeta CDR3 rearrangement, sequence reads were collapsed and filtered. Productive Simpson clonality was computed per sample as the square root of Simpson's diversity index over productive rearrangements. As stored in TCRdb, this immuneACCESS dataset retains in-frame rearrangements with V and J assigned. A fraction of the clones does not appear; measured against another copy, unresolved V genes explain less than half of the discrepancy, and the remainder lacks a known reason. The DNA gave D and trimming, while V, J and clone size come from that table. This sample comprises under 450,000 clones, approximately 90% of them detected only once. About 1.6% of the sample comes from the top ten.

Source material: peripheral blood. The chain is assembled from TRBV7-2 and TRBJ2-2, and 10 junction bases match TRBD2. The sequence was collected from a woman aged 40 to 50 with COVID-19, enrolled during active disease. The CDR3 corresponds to CASSGIGTSENRGPGELFF. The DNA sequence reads TGTGCCAGCAGCGGCATCGGGACTAGCGAGAATCGAGGACCCGGGGAGCTGTTTTTT. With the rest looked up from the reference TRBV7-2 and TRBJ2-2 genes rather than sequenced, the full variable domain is GAGVSQSPSNKVTEKGKDVELRCDPISGHTALYWYRQSLGQGLEFLIYFQGNSAPDKSGLPSDRFSAERTGGSVSTLTIQRTQQEDSAVYLCASSGIGTSENRGPGELFFGEGSRLTVL.